Shown below are 24 T cell receptor beta chains from a single sample sequenced in a study of OX40 agonist ivuxolimab in advanced cancers. Produced via immunoSEQ multiplex PCR; TCRdb's table is partial and in-frame only. The sample shows fewer than 65,000 clones, 79% of them seen only once. This material consisted of CD4+ or CD8+ T cells sorted from blood, taken in a trial of the OX40 agonist ivuxolimab. These receptors came from an adult with an advanced solid tumor such as melanoma, head and neck, liver or kidney cancer.

The chain combines TRBV10-3 with TRBJ1-1, with a possible D match to TRBD1 (5 bases). V was trimmed by 4 bases and J by 4 bases, leaving 13 bases between them. The CDR3 sequence is 14 residues long. Germline assignment: CDR1 ENHRY and CDR2 SYGVKD. This CDR3 is CAISVTGELTEAFF. The CDR3 DNA reads TGTGCCATCAGTGTCACAGGAGAACTCACTGAAGCTTTCTTT.

V is TRBV11-3 and J is TRBJ2-1, with a possible D match to TRBD1 (6 bases). V dropped 2 bases and J dropped 2 bases, with 10 bases sitting between them. CDR1 is SGHNT, CDR2 YENEEA, per germline. The CDR3 is 15 amino acids. The CDR3 loop is CASSLRQGTYNEQFF. The DNA for the CDR3 is TGTGCCAGCAGCTTAAGGCAGGGGACCTACAATGAGCAGTTCTTC.

The chain is built from TRBV7-6 and TRBJ2-5, with no clear D. The CDR3 loop spans 13 amino acids. Looked up from germline, CDR1 is SGHVS and CDR2 is FNYEAQ. The V and J ends lost 3 bases and 7 bases respectively, with 12 bases between them. The CDR3 loop is CASSFLEVGTQYF. The DNA of the CDR3 is TGTGCCAGCAGCTTCCTAGAGGTGGGGACCCAGTACTTC.

This chain uses TRBV18 with TRBJ2-5; 12 bases match TRBD2. Germline V gives CDR1 KGHSH, CDR2 LQKENI. Trimming took 6 bases from V and 1 from J; bases not matched to a gene: 6. CDR3 length: 16 amino acids. This CDR3 reads CASSPRLAGAQETQYF. DNA of the CDR3: TGTGCCAGCTCCCCTCGACTAGCGGGGGCCCAAGAGACCCAGTACTTC.

The gene calls are TRBV27 and TRBJ1-1; no clear D gene. V was trimmed by 6 bases and J by 4 bases, leaving 12 bases between them. CDR1 is MNHEY and CDR2 is SMNVEV in the germline V gene (reference sequence). The CDR3 length is 13 residues. CDR3 protein: CASSTKEGTEAFF. CDR3 nucleotide sequence: TGTGCCAGCAGCACAAAGGAGGGCACTGAAGCTTTCTTT.

The rearrangement links TRBV7-3 to TRBJ2-7; weak D call: TRBD1 (5 bases). Germline V gene data show CDR1 as SGHTA and CDR2 as FQGTGA. Trimming left V 1 base short and J 2 bases short, with 9 bases between. The CDR3 extends over 14 amino acids. The CDR3 loop reads CASSLSQGPYEQYF. The CDR3 DNA follows: TGTGCCAGCAGCTTAAGTCAGGGTCCCTACGAGCAGTACTTC.

The chain links TRBV27 to TRBJ1-1, with D maybe TRBD1 (5 bases). V gave up 5 bases and J gave up 3 bases, with 7 bases separating them. The CDR3 sequence is 12 residues long. CDR1 and CDR2 (germline): MNHEY, SMNVEV (reference sequence). The CDR3 DNA sequence: TGTGCCAGCAGTCAGGGAGACACTGAAGCTTTCTTT. Amino acid sequence: CASSQGDTEAFF.

This chain joins TRBV7-9 and TRBJ2-7; tentatively, D is TRBD1 (6 bases). V was trimmed by 7 bases and J by 0 bases, leaving 16 bases between them. The germline V gene has CDR1 SEHNR and CDR2 FQNEAQ (reference sequence). The CDR3 contains 15 residues. CDR3 DNA sequence: TGTGCCAGCACCCCTAATCCGACAGGCTCCTACGAGCAGTACTTC. Translating gives CASTPNPTGSYEQYF.

V usage is TRBV7-3 and J usage is TRBJ2-1, with 7 bases fitting TRBD2. This CDR3 has 15 amino acids. Germline V CDR1 and CDR2: SGHTA, FQGTGA. V lost 5 bases, J lost 1 base, and 5 bases stayed unmatched. CDR3 loop: CASSPYGGSYNEQFF. CDR3 nucleotide sequence: TGTGCCAGCAGCCCCTACGGGGGGTCCTACAATGAGCAGTTCTTC.

This chain joins TRBV14 and TRBJ2-3, with a weak D call TRBD1 (5 bases). Germline-derived CDR1 and CDR2 are SGHDN and FVKESK. V lost 5 bases and J lost 3, with 9 bases in between. This CDR3 is built from 13 residues. CDR3 nucleotides: TGTGCCAGCAGCGGACAAGAGACAGATACGCAGTATTTT. Amino acids: CASSGQETDTQYF.

The chain employs TRBV6-6 and TRBJ1-1, with no clear D. The V gene lost 8 bases and the J gene lost 6 bases, with 7 bases spanning the gap. The germline V gene encodes CDR1 MNHNY and CDR2 SVGAGI (reference sequence). The CDR3 has 10 residues. This CDR3 reads CASGLAEAFF. The CDR3 nucleotides read TGTGCCAGCGGTTTGGCTGAAGCTTTCTTT.

V usage is TRBV27 and J usage is TRBJ2-1, with a tentative D call TRBD2 (5 bases). The germline V gene encodes CDR1 MNHEY and CDR2 SMNVEV (reference sequence). Trimming shortened V by 4 bases and J by 7 bases, and 5 bases separated the two germline ends. There are 11 residues in the CDR3. CDR3 residues: CASSSGNEQFF. The CDR3 DNA is TGTGCCAGCAGTTCGGGGAATGAGCAGTTCTTC.

CDR3 loop: CASSETDGGTDTQYF. The CDR3 nucleotides read TGTGCCAGCAGCGAGACGGATGGGGGCACAGATACGCAGTATTTT. J is TRBJ2-3 and V is TRBV9; D call uncertain. This CDR3 has 15 amino acids. Germline V CDR1 and CDR2: SGDLS, YYNGEE. Trimming pared 3 bases from V and 1 base from J, leaving 12 bases between.

The V call is TRBV7-8, the J call TRBJ1-3; no clear D gene. The germline V gene has CDR1 SGHVS and CDR2 FQNEAQ. The CDR3 contains 15 residues. V was cut by 1 base and J by 2 bases, with 9 bases left in between. CDR3 in DNA: TGTGCCAGCAGCTTAGACCCAGGACCTGGAAACACCATATATTTT. Its protein product is CASSLDPGPGNTIYF.

This chain connects TRBV7-3 to TRBJ2-6, with D perhaps TRBD2 (6 bases). V lost 4 bases to trimming and J lost 4 bases, with 14 bases between them. The CDR3 has 16 residues. CDR1 is SGHTA, CDR2 FQGTGA, per germline. CDR3 in amino acids: CASSSFGGAGANVLTF. The CDR3 nucleotides read TGTGCCAGCAGCTCCTTCGGCGGGGCCGGGGCCAACGTCCTGACTTTC. Drawing the rest from reference TRBV7-3 and TRBJ2-6, the complete variable domain is GAGVSQTPSNKVTEKGKYVELRCDPISGHTALYWYRQSLGQGPEFLIYFQGTGAADDSGLPNDRFFAVRPEGSVSTLKIQRTERGDSAVYLCASSSFGGAGANVLTFGAGSRLTVL.

The DNA for the CDR3 is TGTGCCTGGAGGAACCCCCGACTAGCGGGAAGGGTTGAGCAGTTCTTC. It translates to CAWRNPRLAGRVEQFF. The genes are TRBV30 and TRBJ2-1; 11 nucleotides agree with TRBD2. With V trimmed by 3 bases and J by 9 bases, 13 bases remained unmatched. This CDR3 has 16 amino acids. Germline-derived CDR1 and CDR2 are GTSNPN and SVGIG (reference sequence).

The rearrangement links TRBV18 to TRBJ2-2; the match to TRBD1 covers 10 bases. V gave up 3 bases and J gave up 3 bases; unmatched junction bases: 1. In germline, CDR1 is KGHSH, CDR2 LQKENI. The CDR3 contains 15 residues. The CDR3 sequence: CASSPGTGDTGELFF. The CDR3 coding sequence is TGTGCCAGCTCACCCGGGACAGGGGACACCGGGGAGCTGTTTTTT. The full variable domain, completed using reference TRBV18 and TRBJ2-2, is NAGVMQNPRHLVRRRGQEARLRCSPMKGHSHVYWYRQLPEEGLKFMVYLQKENIIDESGMPKERFSAEFPKEGPSILRIQQVVRGDSAAYFCASSPGTGDTGELFFGEGSRLTVL.

The chain couples TRBV5-4 to TRBJ1-1; no clear D gene. Germline CDR1 reads SGHNT; CDR2 reads YYREEE (reference sequence). This CDR3 is 14 amino acids long. Trimming pared 0 bases from V and 6 bases from J, leaving 12 bases between. The DNA of the CDR3 is TGTGCCAGCAGCTTGGGACAAGGAGTCGCTGAAGCTTTCTTT. Its protein product is CASSLGQGVAEAFF.

This clone has a handful of counts. The V call is TRBV27, the J call TRBJ2-2; D is ambiguous. The length of the CDR3 is 14 residues. Germline V CDR1 and CDR2: MNHEY, SMNVEV (reference sequence). Trimming left V 2 bases short and J 4 bases short, with 8 bases between. The CDR3, as DNA: TGTGCCAGCAGTTTAGGGCACACCACCGGGGAGCTGTTTTTT. This encodes CASSLGHTTGELFF.

This clone was detected a few times. In DNA, the CDR3 is TGTGCTAGTGGCCCCACCGGGACAAAGAATTCACCCCTCCACTTT. Residues: CASGPTGTKNSPLHF. The chain couples TRBV12-5 to TRBJ1-6; D perhaps matches TRBD1 (6 bases). This CDR3 comprises 15 residues. Per the germline V gene, CDR1 is LGHNT and CDR2 is FRNRAP. The germline V and J ends were trimmed by 6 bases and 7 bases, with 16 bases remaining between them.

The genes are TRBV28 and TRBJ2-5; 10 bases fit TRBD2. TRBJ2-7 matches the DNA end more closely, so the J call is doubtful. The CDR3 is made up of 16 amino acids. The V gene's germline CDR1 is MDHEN and CDR2 SYDVKM. CDR3 coding DNA: TGTGCCAGCAGTTTATTGGCTAGCGGGAGTTCCTACGAGCAGTACTTC. Its protein is CASSLLASGSSYEQYF.

V usage is TRBV18 and J usage is TRBJ2-7, with TRBD1 matching 10 bases. The CDR3 is 14 amino acids. J gave up 5 bases and V 6 bases, and 7 bases lay outside the gene matches. The germline V gene has CDR1 KGHSH and CDR2 LQKENI. CDR3 bases: TGTGCCAGCTCGCCGGGACAGGGGTCCGACGAGCAGTACTTC. It yields the protein CASSPGQGSDEQYF. The variable domain in full, completed from reference TRBV18 and TRBJ2-7, reads NAGVMQNPRHLVRRRGQEARLRCSPMKGHSHVYWYRQLPEEGLKFMVYLQKENIIDESGMPKERFSAEFPKEGPSILRIQQVVRGDSAAYFCASSPGQGSDEQYFGPGTRLTVT.

The gene calls are TRBV7-9 and TRBJ1-1; tentatively, D is TRBD1 (6 bases). The ends were cut back, 5 bases at V and 4 bases at J, with 20 bases in the middle. Per germline, CDR1 SEHNR and CDR2 FQNEAQ (reference sequence). CDR3 length: 16 amino acids. Written as DNA, the CDR3 is TGTGCCAGCAGCCCCGGACAGAACCGGGAGACCACTGAAGCTTTCTTT. Protein product: CASSPGQNRETTEAFF.

This chain links TRBV28 with TRBJ2-5, with 7 bases lining up with TRBD1. Germline V lookup: CDR1 MDHEN, CDR2 SYDVKM. Trimming removed 2 bases from V and 4 bases from J; junction bases left unmatched: 10. The CDR3 extends over 16 amino acids. CDR3 in DNA: TGTGCCAGCAGTTTAGACCCGGGACAGCAGTTAGAGACCCAGTACTTC. The encoded protein is CASSLDPGQQLETQYF.